The clone carrying this TCR beta chain was seen more than once but under ten times. As processed by the authors: Researchers report that nucleated cell counts were estimated from reference gene primer amplification. The data were produced by immunoSEQ multiplex PCR, yet TCRdb's version contains in-frame clones alone and is incomplete. The V and J calls and clone size come from that table; D and trimming were worked out from the DNA. The table includes approximately 150,000 clones, over 85% detected once. These data belong to a study of blood T cell repertoires in COVID-19. Whole-study context: Acute and convalescent COVID-19 specimens originated in the United States, Italy and Spain. In each case, the material was cDNA or gDNA derived from T cells, B-cell-depleted T cells, or PBMCs.

Sequencing used peripheral blood. The clonotype was recovered from a human donor in a cohort sampled during active COVID-19.

The CDR3: CASSYSGGANTIYF. The CDR3 bases are TGTGCCAGCAGTTACTCGGGGGGGGCGAACACCATATATTTT. This chain connects TRBV6-6 to TRBJ1-3; the D gene is possibly TRBD1 (6 bases). The CDR3 totals 14 residues. The V gene's germline CDR1 is MNHNY and CDR2 SVGAGI (reference sequence). Deletions cut 0 bases from V and 7 bases from J, with 10 bases between.